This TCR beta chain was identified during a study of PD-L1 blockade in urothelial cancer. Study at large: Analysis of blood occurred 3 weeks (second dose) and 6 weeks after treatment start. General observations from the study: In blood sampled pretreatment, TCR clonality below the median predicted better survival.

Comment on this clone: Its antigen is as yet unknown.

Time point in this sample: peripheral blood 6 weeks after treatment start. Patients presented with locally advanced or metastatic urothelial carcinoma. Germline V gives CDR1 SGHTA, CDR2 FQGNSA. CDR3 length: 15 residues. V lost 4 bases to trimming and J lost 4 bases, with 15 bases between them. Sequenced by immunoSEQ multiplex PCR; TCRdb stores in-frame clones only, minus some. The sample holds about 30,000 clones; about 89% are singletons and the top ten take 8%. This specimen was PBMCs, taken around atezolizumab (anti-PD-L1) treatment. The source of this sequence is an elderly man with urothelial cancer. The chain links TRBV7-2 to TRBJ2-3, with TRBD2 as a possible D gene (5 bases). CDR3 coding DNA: TGTGCCAGCAGCTCCCCGAAGCGAGGGTCAGATACGCAGTATTTT. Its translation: CASSSPKRGSDTQYF.